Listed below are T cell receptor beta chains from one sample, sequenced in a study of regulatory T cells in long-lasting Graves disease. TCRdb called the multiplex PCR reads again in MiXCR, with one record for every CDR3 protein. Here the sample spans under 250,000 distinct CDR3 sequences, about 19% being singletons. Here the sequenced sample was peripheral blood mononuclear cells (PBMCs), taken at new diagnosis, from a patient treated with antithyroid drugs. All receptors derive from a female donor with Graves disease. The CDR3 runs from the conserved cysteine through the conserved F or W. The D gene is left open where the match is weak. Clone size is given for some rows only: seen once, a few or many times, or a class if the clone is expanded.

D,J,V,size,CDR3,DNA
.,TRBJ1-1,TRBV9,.,CASSVEGAADTEAFF,TGTGCCAGCAGCGTAGAAGGAGCAGCCGACACTGAAGCTTTCTTT
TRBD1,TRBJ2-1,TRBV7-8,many,CASSLRTGFYNEQFF,TGTGCCAGCAGCCTACGGACAGGGTTTTACAATGAGCAGTTCTTC
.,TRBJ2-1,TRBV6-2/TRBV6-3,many,CASSSPYNEQFF,TGTGCCAGCAGTTCCCCCTACAATGAGCAGTTCTTC
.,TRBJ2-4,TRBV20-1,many,CSARSTGKDIQYF,TGCAGTGCTAGATCAACAGGGAAAGACATTCAGTACTTC
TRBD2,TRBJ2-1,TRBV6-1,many,CASSPLTGGNEQFF,TGTGCCAGCAGCCCTCTAACGGGGGGGAATGAGCAGTTCTTC
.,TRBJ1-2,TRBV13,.,CASSFLGRGARDNYGYTF,TGTGCCAGCAGCTTTTTGGGTCGGGGGGCGAGGGACAACTATGGCTACACCTTC
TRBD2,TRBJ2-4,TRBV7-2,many,CASSLSGSRDIQYF,TGTGCCAGCAGCCTTAGCGGGAGCAGGGACATTCAGTACTTC
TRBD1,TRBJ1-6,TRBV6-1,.,CASTDRGQGALHF,TGTGCCAGCACCGACAGGGGCCAGGGTGCCCTCCACTTT
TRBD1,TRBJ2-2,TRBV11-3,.,CASSSGQGITGELFF,TGTGCCAGCAGCTCCGGACAGGGCATCACCGGGGAGCTGTTTTTT
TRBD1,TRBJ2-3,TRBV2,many,CASSAQGAGDTQYF,TGTGCCAGCAGCGCACAGGGGGCAGGAGATACGCAGTATTTT
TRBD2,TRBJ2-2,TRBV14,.,CASRAGAGGTGELFF,TGTGCCAGCAGGGCAGGGGCGGGGGGCACCGGGGAGCTGTTTTTT
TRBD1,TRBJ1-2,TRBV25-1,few,CASRDRFNYGYTF,TGTGCCAGCAGGGACAGGTTCAACTATGGCTACACCTTC
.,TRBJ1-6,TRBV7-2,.,CASSLPVDSPLHF,TGTGCCAGCAGCTTGCCCGTCGATTCACCCCTCCACTTT
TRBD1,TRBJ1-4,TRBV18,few,CASSPPRDRGVYEKLFF,TGTGCCAGCTCACCCCCCCGGGACAGGGGGGTATATGAAAAACTGTTTTTT
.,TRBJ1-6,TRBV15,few,CATSRRLSGSPLHF,TGTGCCACCAGCAGGAGGTTGAGCGGTTCACCCCTCCACTTT
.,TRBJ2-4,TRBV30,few,CAWSPPTTRGIQYF,TGTGCCTGGAGTCCCCCGACAACGAGGGGCATTCAGTACTTC
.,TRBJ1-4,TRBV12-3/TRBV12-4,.,CASSPEDAGAANEKLFF,TGTGCCAGCAGTCCGGAGGACGCCGGTGCAGCTAATGAAAAACTGTTTTTT
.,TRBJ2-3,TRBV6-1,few,CASRPVGTDTQYF,TGTGCCAGCCGCCCCGTTGGCACAGATACGCAGTATTTT
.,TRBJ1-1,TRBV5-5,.,CASSFRGREYDTEAFF,TGTGCCAGCAGCTTCCGAGGGCGCGAGTACGACACTGAAGCTTTCTTT
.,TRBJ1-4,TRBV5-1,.,CASSSKGKLFF,TGCGCCAGCAGCTCGAAAGGAAAACTGTTTTTT
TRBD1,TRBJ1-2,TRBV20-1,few,CSAITGGGYGYTF,TGCAGTGCAATCACAGGGGGCGGCTATGGCTACACCTTC
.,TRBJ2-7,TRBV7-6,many,CASSRAWDPTSEQYF,TGTGCCAGCAGCCGTGCTTGGGACCCAACCTCGGAGCAGTACTTC
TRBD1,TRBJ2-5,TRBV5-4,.,CASTGTGETQYF,TGTGCCAGCACCGGGACAGGAGAGACCCAGTACTTC
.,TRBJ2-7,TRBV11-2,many,CASSSAAGKEYF,TGTGCCAGCAGCTCCGCGGCGGGTAAGGAGTACTTC
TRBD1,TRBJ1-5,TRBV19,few,CASRHDRDSNQPQHF,TGTGCCAGTAGACACGACAGGGATAGCAATCAGCCCCAGCATTTT
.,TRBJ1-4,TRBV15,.,CATSRGTGYPNEKLFF,TGTGCCACCAGCAGGGGTACAGGGTATCCTAATGAAAAACTGTTTTTT
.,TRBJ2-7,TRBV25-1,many,CASSESEGKSYEQYF,TGTGCCAGCAGTGAATCAGAGGGAAAGAGCTACGAGCAGTACTTC
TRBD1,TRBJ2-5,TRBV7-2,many,CASSSRGQGRQETQYF,TGTGCCAGCAGCTCAAGGGGACAGGGTCGCCAAGAGACCCAGTACTTC
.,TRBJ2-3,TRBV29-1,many,CSVGEGFSADTQYF,TGCAGCGTTGGAGAGGGGTTTAGCGCAGATACGCAGTATTTT
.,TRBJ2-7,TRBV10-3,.,CAIRSPVDWTYEQYF,TGTGCCATCAGGAGTCCGGTGGACTGGACCTACGAGCAGTACTTC
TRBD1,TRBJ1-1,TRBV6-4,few,CAGSAGTGVTEAFF,TGTGCCGGCAGTGCCGGGACAGGAGTAACTGAAGCTTTCTTT
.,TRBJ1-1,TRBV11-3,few,CASSLIGENTEAFF,TGTGCCAGCAGCTTAATTGGGGAGAACACTGAAGCTTTCTTT
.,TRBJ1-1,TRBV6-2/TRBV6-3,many,CASSSSHLTGRTEAFF,TGTGCCAGCAGTTCCTCACACTTGACCGGTAGAACTGAAGCTTTCTTT
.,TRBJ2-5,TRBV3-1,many,CASSHRPQETQYF,TGTGCCAGCAGCCACCGACCGCAAGAGACCCAGTACTTC
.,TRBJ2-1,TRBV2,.,CASSEDGAYNEQFF,TGTGCCAGCAGTGAAGATGGGGCCTACAATGAGCAGTTCTTC
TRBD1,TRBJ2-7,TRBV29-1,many,CSVSPGQAVNYEQYF,TGCAGCGTTTCTCCCGGACAGGCTGTTAACTACGAGCAGTACTTC
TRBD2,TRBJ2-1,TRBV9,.,CASSVGETSGYEQFF,TGTGCCAGCAGCGTAGGTGAGACTAGCGGTTATGAGCAGTTCTTC
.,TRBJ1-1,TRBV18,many,CASSPRGEAFF,TGTGCCAGCTCACCACGGGGGGAAGCTTTCTTT
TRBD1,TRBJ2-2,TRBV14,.,CASSLRGGSGELFF,TGTGCCAGCAGCCTTAGAGGGGGCTCCGGGGAGCTGTTTTTT
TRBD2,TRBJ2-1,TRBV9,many,CASSVNLAANNEQFF,TGTGCCAGCAGCGTGAATCTAGCGGCAAACAATGAGCAGTTCTTC
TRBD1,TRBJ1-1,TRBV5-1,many,CASSEQGVNTEAFF,TGTGCCAGCAGCGAACAGGGGGTAAACACTGAAGCTTTCTTT
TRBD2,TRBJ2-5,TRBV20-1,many,CSARRREGRGTQYF,TGCAGTGCTAGACGCCGGGAGGGCCGAGGGACCCAGTACTTC